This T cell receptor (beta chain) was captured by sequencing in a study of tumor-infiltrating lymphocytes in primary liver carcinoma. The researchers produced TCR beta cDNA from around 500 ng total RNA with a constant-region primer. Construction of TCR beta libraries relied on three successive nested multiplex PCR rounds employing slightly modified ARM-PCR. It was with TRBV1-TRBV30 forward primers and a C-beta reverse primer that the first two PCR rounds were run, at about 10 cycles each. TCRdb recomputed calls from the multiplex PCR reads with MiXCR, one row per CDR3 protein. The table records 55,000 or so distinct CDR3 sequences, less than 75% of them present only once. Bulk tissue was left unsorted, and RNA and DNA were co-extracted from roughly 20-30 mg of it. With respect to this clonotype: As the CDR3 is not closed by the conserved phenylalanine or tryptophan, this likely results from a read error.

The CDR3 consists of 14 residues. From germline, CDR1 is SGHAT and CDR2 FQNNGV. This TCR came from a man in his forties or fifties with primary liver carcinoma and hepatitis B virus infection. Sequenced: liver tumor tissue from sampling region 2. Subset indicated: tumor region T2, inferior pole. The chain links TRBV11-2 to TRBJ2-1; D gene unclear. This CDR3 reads CAGSLYRLVSEQFS. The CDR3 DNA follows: TGTGCCGGCAGCTTATACCGGCTAGTTAGTGAGCAGTTCTCT.